These 28 T cell receptor beta chains were sequenced from one sample in a study of blood T cell repertoires in COVID-19. Only in-frame clones appear in the TCRdb table, and some are missing; sequencing was by immunoSEQ multiplex PCR. Here the sample spans 250,000 to 300,000 clones, about 73% being singletons. Sequencing used peripheral blood. The receptors originated from a woman of 80 years or more with acute or convalescent COVID-19.

The CDR3 here is CATSRGPVGQPTISGNTIYF. The CDR3 DNA follows: TGTGCCACCAGCAGAGGCCCAGTAGGGCAGCCGACTATCTCTGGAAACACCATATATTTT. The chain links TRBV15 to TRBJ1-3; D not resolved. This CDR3 contains 20 residues. CDR1 and CDR2 (germline): LNHNV, YYDKDF (reference sequence). Between the trimmed V and J ends, which lost 1 base and 0 bases, there was a span of 22 bases. The variable domain in full, with the rest retrieved from reference TRBV15 and TRBJ1-3, is DAMVIQNPRYQVTQFGKPVTLSCSQTLNHNVMYWYQQKSSQAPKLLFHYYDKDFNNEADTPDNFQSRRPNTSFCFLDIRSPGLGDTAMYLCATSRGPVGQPTISGNTIYFGEGSWLTVV.

V is TRBV7-2 and J is TRBJ1-2, with D possibly TRBD1 on 5 matching bases. The V and J ends lost 5 bases and 2 bases respectively, with 9 bases between them. Germline-derived CDR1 and CDR2 are SGHTA and FQGNSA. The CDR3 totals 13 residues. This chain's CDR3 is CASSPRTNYGYTF. The CDR3 coding sequence is TGTGCCAGCAGCCCGCGGACAAACTATGGCTACACCTTC.

The chain employs TRBV2 and TRBJ1-1; a weak D match, TRBD1 (5 bases). V lost 0 bases and J 3 bases, leaving 11 bases between the germline ends. The CDR3 has 15 residues. The germline gives CDR1 SNHLY, CDR2 FYNNEI. The CDR3 DNA follows: TGTGCCAGCAGTGAAGCCACTTTCAGGGACACTGAAGCTTTCTTT. Protein sequence: CASSEATFRDTEAFF.

The chain carries TRBV5-1 and TRBJ1-4; tentative D call: TRBD1 (6 bases). Trimming took off 1 base at V and 7 bases at J, with 14 bases between the two ends. Germline CDR1 and CDR2: SGHRS and YFSETQ. This CDR3 is built from 15 residues. In DNA form, the CDR3 reads TGCGCCAGCAGCTTGTCAAGGGGGGGTGGTGAAAAACTGTTTTTT. Protein: CASSLSRGGGEKLFF.

The J gene is TRBJ2-7, the V gene TRBV5-1; 12 bases fit TRBD2. Unmatched junction bases numbered 7, after V lost 4 bases and J lost 5 bases. The CDR3 sequence is 15 residues long. CDR1 SGHRS and CDR2 YFSETQ come from the germline V gene. The DNA of the CDR3 is TGCGCCAGCAGCCCCCTAGCGGGGGGGCCGGACGAGCAGTACTTC. The encoded protein is CASSPLAGGPDEQYF.

V and J are TRBV9 and TRBJ2-7, with 7 positions matching TRBD1. CDR3 length: 13 residues. The germline CDR1 and CDR2 sequences are SGDLS and YYNGEE. The V and J ends lost 1 base and 5 bases, in that order; junction bases with no gene match: 3. CDR3 region: CASSVPQGDEQYF. DNA for the CDR3: TGTGCCAGCAGCGTACCTCAGGGGGACGAGCAGTACTTC.

The table lists this clone with a few counts. This chain joins TRBV18 and TRBJ1-2; 9 bases agree with TRBD1. The germline V gene encodes CDR1 KGHSH and CDR2 LQKENI. Germline trimming cut 3 bases from V and 4 bases from J; bases unmatched to any gene: 6. This CDR3 contains 15 residues. The CDR3 DNA follows: TGTGCCAGCTCACCGTTGGACAGGGGCGCCTATGGCTACACCTTC. Its translation: CASSPLDRGAYGYTF.

This sequence joins TRBV27 and TRBJ2-1; 10 positions agree with TRBD2. Germline assignment: CDR1 MNHEY and CDR2 SMNVEV (reference sequence). CDR3 length equals 17 residues. Germline trimming cut 5 bases from V and 7 bases from J; bases unmatched to any gene: 14. The CDR3 region has the DNA TGTGCCAGCAGTCCCCGGGGTAGCGGGGGGAAAGGGAATGAGCAGTTCTTC. This sequence encodes CASSPRGSGGKGNEQFF.

The J gene is TRBJ2-3, the V gene TRBV10-3; D is unresolved. Germline values: CDR1 ENHRY, CDR2 SYGVKD. V was trimmed by 0 bases and J by 2 bases, leaving 12 bases between them. This CDR3 has 16 residues. The CDR3 here is CAISESTLLITDTQYF. CDR3 coding DNA: TGTGCCATCAGTGAGTCGACTTTGCTTATCACAGATACGCAGTATTTT.

This clone was seen only a few times. The rearrangement joins TRBV3-1 (or the pseudogene TRBV3-2) to TRBJ2-2, with 9 bases matching TRBD1. Germline V lookup: CDR1 LGHDT, CDR2 YNNKEL (reference sequence). Trimming cost V 7 bases and J 5 bases; bases outside gene matches: 2. The CDR3 contains 13 residues. The CDR3 sequence is CASKGTGTGELFF. The CDR3 DNA sequence: TGTGCCAGCAAGGGGACAGGGACCGGGGAGCTGTTTTTT.

The chain has TRBV6-5 and TRBJ2-2; D might be TRBD1 (6 bases). CDR1 is MNHEY, CDR2 SVGAGI, per germline. The CDR3 contains 15 residues. V was cut by 4 bases and J by 5 bases, with 14 bases left in between. CDR3 protein: CASSLGAGGTGELFF. The CDR3 DNA is TGTGCCAGCAGTTTGGGGGCAGGAGGAACCGGGGAGCTGTTTTTT.

The rearrangement uses TRBV15 and TRBJ2-7; TRBD1 aligns across 8 bases. Trimming cost V 1 base and J 6 bases; bases outside gene matches: 14. This CDR3 has 17 amino acids. The germline V gene has CDR1 LNHNV and CDR2 YYDKDF (reference sequence). Written as DNA, the CDR3 is TGTGCCACCAGCAGAGTACTGCGGGACAGGAAGGGGGGCGAGCAGTACTTC. This sequence encodes CATSRVLRDRKGGEQYF.

The chain uses TRBV7-9 and TRBJ1-1; 8 bases are shared with TRBD1. The CDR3 is 16 amino acids. Germline V CDR1 and CDR2: SEHNR, FQNEAQ (reference sequence). Trimming at V came to 3 bases and at J to 6 bases, leaving 12 bases not matched to a gene. CDR3 protein: CASSFSGAGGMAEAFF. The CDR3 bases are TGTGCCAGCAGCTTTAGTGGGGCAGGGGGCATGGCTGAAGCTTTCTTT.

The rearrangement joins TRBV5-1 to TRBJ2-1; TRBD2 agrees at 9 bases. The CDR3 totals 15 residues. V was clipped by 2 bases and J by 9 bases; unmatched bases: 9. Germline assignment: CDR1 SGHRS and CDR2 YFSETQ. The CDR3 sequence is CASSFSLAGSSEQFF. The CDR3 DNA is TGCGCCAGCAGCTTTTCGCTAGCGGGGTCCAGTGAGCAGTTCTTC.

This clone has just a few counts. This chain links TRBV19 with TRBJ1-2, with no clear D. Germline loops: CDR1 LNHDA, CDR2 SQIVND (reference sequence). Between the trimmed V and J ends, which lost 5 bases and 2 bases, there was a span of 3 bases. The length of the CDR3 is 11 residues. CDR3 DNA: TGTGCCAGTAGTCCGAACTATGGCTACACCTTC. Amino acid sequence: CASSPNYGYTF.

The chain couples TRBV7-3 to TRBJ2-5; D is possibly TRBD2 (6 bases). This CDR3 has 15 residues. Germline CDR1 is SGHTA and CDR2 is FQGTGA. V dropped 5 bases and J dropped 5 bases, with 18 bases sitting between them. This chain's CDR3 is CASSPGLIAGETQYF. The DNA of the CDR3 is TGTGCCAGCAGCCCCGGACTAATAGCTGGGGAGACCCAGTACTTC.

The J gene is TRBJ1-1, the V gene TRBV12-3 or TRBV12-4, with a possible D match to TRBD1 (5 bases). The CDR3 length is 13 residues. Trimming cost V 8 bases and J 0 bases, with 10 bases left between them. CDR3 sequence (DNA): TGTGCCAGCGCAGGGCCGATGAACACTGAAGCTTTCTTT. It specifies CASAGPMNTEAFF.

The V call is TRBV25-1, the J call TRBJ2-7, with 8 bases lining up with TRBD1. CDR1 is MGHDK and CDR2 is SYGVNS in the germline V gene. CDR3 length: 16 amino acids. Trimming at V came to 5 bases and at J to 4 bases, leaving 13 bases not matched to a gene. CDR3: CASSLRPDREVYEQYF. The CDR3 DNA sequence: TGTGCCAGCAGTTTGCGCCCGGACAGGGAGGTTTACGAGCAGTACTTC.

As regards this clone: The sample has other DNA sequences that encode this CDR3 too. The DNA of the CDR3 is TGTGCCAGCAGCCCAACAGGGAACACTGAAGCTTTCTTT. It specifies CASSPTGNTEAFF. The chain recombines TRBV6-2 or TRBV6-3 with TRBJ1-1, with D maybe TRBD1 (5 bases). Germline loops: CDR1 MNHEY, CDR2 SVGEGT. The V end lost 6 bases, the J end lost 1 base, and 9 bases lay between the germline ends. The CDR3 has 13 amino acids.

This sequence joins TRBV6-1 and TRBJ1-6; TRBD1 matches at 7 bases. The CDR3 length is 13 residues. The germline V gene encodes CDR1 MNHNS and CDR2 SASEGT. Trimming at V came to 10 bases and at J to 6 bases, leaving 6 bases not matched to a gene. In DNA form, the CDR3 reads TGTGCCACCGCAGGGACAGTTAATTCACCCCTCCACTTT. The encoded protein is CATAGTVNSPLHF.

The count of this clone is one. The chain carries TRBV6-2 or TRBV6-3 and TRBJ2-5, with 14 bases fitting TRBD2. This CDR3 has 16 amino acids. V shed 2 bases and J 1 base; nucleotides not matched to a gene: 0. Germline values: CDR1 MNHEY, CDR2 SVGEGT. The chain's CDR3 is CASSYGTSGSQETQYF. DNA for the CDR3: TGTGCCAGCAGTTACGGGACTAGCGGGAGCCAAGAGACCCAGTACTTC.

This clone has only a few counts. The chain recombines TRBV5-1 with TRBJ1-4; TRBD1 matches at 7 bases. V lost 3 bases, J lost 4 bases, and 9 bases stayed unmatched. CDR3 length: 16 residues. Germline loops: CDR1 SGHRS, CDR2 YFSETQ. CDR3 in DNA: TGCGCCAGCAGCTCGGGACAGCCCACTCTTAATGAAAAACTGTTTTTT. It encodes CASSSGQPTLNEKLFF.

The rearrangement uses TRBV14 and TRBJ2-7; 10 nucleotides line up with TRBD2. The CDR3 is 19 amino acids. The V gene end was trimmed by 0 bases and the J gene end by 1 base; junction bases not matched to a gene: 12. The germline V gene has CDR1 SGHDN and CDR2 FVKESK. The CDR3 region has the DNA TGTGCCAGCAGCCAAGATCGTAGCAGCGGGAGGGCCGTATCCTACGAGCAGTACTTC. Protein product: CASSQDRSSGRAVSYEQYF.

This clone was seen a single time. The chain employs TRBV3-1 (or the pseudogene TRBV3-2) and TRBJ2-2, with 8 bases that match TRBD2. Germline assignment: CDR1 LGHDT and CDR2 YNNKEL (reference sequence). Trimming took 3 bases from V and 6 from J; bases not matched to a gene: 9. The CDR3 runs 16 residues. For the CDR3, the DNA is TGTGCCAGCAGCCACTGGGGCGGGAGGAGGGCCGGGGAGCTGTTTTTT. Translation gives CASSHWGGRRAGELFF.

The chain employs TRBV7-2 and TRBJ2-7, with D tentatively TRBD1 (5 bases). Looked up from germline, CDR1 is SGHTA and CDR2 is FQGNSA. The V gene lost 1 base and the J gene lost 0 bases, with 10 bases spanning the gap. This CDR3 is 15 amino acids long. The CDR3 region has the DNA TGTGCCAGCAGCTTAGGGGGCCAAATCTCCTACGAGCAGTACTTC. This translates into CASSLGGQISYEQYF.

V gene TRBV3-1 (or the pseudogene TRBV3-2) combines with J gene TRBJ2-6, with D unclear. The CDR3 runs 15 residues. V was pared by 2 bases and J by 0 bases, with 5 bases between. In germline, CDR1 is LGHDT, CDR2 YNNKEL (reference sequence). CDR3 amino acids: CASSQYGSGANVLTF. The CDR3 DNA reads TGTGCCAGCAGCCAATACGGCTCTGGGGCCAACGTCCTGACTTTC.

This chain links TRBV29-1 with TRBJ1-1; unclear D gene. Trimming removed 5 bases from V and 4 bases from J, with 8 bases in between. This CDR3 spans 11 amino acids. Germline CDR1 and CDR2: SQVTM and ANQGSEA. The CDR3 spells CSVIRSTEAFF. CDR3 DNA: TGCAGCGTTATTCGTAGCACTGAAGCTTTCTTT.

The chain combines TRBV6-2 or TRBV6-3 with TRBJ1-1; 8 bases fit TRBD1. CDR1 MNHEY and CDR2 SVGEGT come from the germline V gene. The CDR3 contains 15 residues. Trimming removed 6 bases from V and 3 bases from J; junction bases left unmatched: 9. The CDR3 DNA sequence: TGTGCCAGCAGGCCTGCGAACAGGGGGTACACTGAAGCTTTCTTT. This translates into CASRPANRGYTEAFF.